These 24 T cell receptor beta chains share one sample of origin, sequenced in a study of cytomegalovirus exposure and HLA in healthy donors. Both 60 Vbeta primers and 13 Jbeta primers went into the PCR. TCRdb's table, derived via immunoSEQ multiplex PCR, lists solely in-frame clones and lacks some. Of about 190,000 clones in the sample, roughly three quarters are singletons; the top ten hold about 1.4%. The sequencing input was PBMCs. The receptors come from a woman aged 45-59 years in good health and CMV-seronegative.

This rearrangement joins TRBV27 to TRBJ2-7; 7 bases are a match to TRBD1. The CDR3 has 16 residues. V lost 0 bases, J lost 2 bases, and 7 bases stayed unmatched. Germline values: CDR1 MNHEY, CDR2 SMNVEV (reference sequence). CDR3: CASSLSLGQRAYEQYF. The DNA of the CDR3 is TGTGCCAGCAGTTTATCTTTGGGACAGCGAGCCTACGAGCAGTACTTC.

The J gene is TRBJ2-5, the V gene TRBV11-2, with 11 positions matching TRBD1. The CDR3 sequence is 16 residues long. The V and J ends lost 5 bases and 5 bases, in that order; junction bases with no gene match: 10. Germline-derived CDR1 and CDR2 are SGHAT and FQNNGV. DNA of the CDR3: TGTGCCAGCAGCCGAACCGGGACAGGGGGTAGGGAGACCCAGTACTTC. It translates to CASSRTGTGGRETQYF.

This chain links TRBV27 with TRBJ2-3; TRBD1 aligns across 8 bases. Germline loops: CDR1 MNHEY, CDR2 SMNVEV (reference sequence). V trimming: 6 bases; J trimming: 6 bases; junction bases outside the gene matches: 11. The CDR3 spans 15 residues. The CDR3 is CASSPIAGGRDTQYF. The DNA for the CDR3 is TGTGCCAGCAGCCCCATCGCAGGGGGCAGGGATACGCAGTATTTT.

The V gene is TRBV6-4, the J gene TRBJ2-7; D gene unclear. CDR3 length: 13 amino acids. Deletions cut 8 bases from V and 7 bases from J, with 18 bases between. Germline lookup yields CDR1 MRHNA and CDR2 SNTAGT. The DNA of the CDR3 is TGTGCCAGCTCCCTCGACGGGTTCGGGGAGCAGTACTTC. Its protein is CASSLDGFGEQYF.

The V call is TRBV2, the J call TRBJ1-1, with TRBD1 as a possible D gene (5 bases). Trimming shortened V by 7 bases and J by 4 bases, and 10 bases separated the two germline ends. This CDR3 is 12 amino acids long. Looked up from germline, CDR1 is SNHLY and CDR2 is FYNNEI. CDR3 nucleotide sequence: TGTGCCAGCAAGAAGGGGTTCACTGAAGCTTTCTTT. Its translation: CASKKGFTEAFF.

The chain combines TRBV19 with TRBJ1-4, with 10 bases that match TRBD1. V lost 4 bases to trimming and J lost 5 bases; unmatched junction nucleotides: 4. Germline lookup yields CDR1 LNHDA and CDR2 SQIVND (reference sequence). CDR3 length equals 15 residues. The DNA for the CDR3 is TGTGCCAGTAGTACGCCGGGACAGGGGAATGAAAAACTGTTTTTT. Protein sequence: CASSTPGQGNEKLFF.

The chain couples TRBV29-1 to TRBJ2-7; D is possibly TRBD2 (5 bases). This CDR3 contains 12 residues. The germline CDR1 and CDR2 sequences are SQVTM and ANQGSEA. The ends were cut back, 5 bases at V and 0 bases at J, with 8 bases in the middle. For the CDR3, the DNA is TGCAGCGTTTCGGGAAACTCCTACGAGCAGTACTTC. Translating it yields CSVSGNSYEQYF.

This clone came up a few times. The chain uses TRBV4-1 and TRBJ1-1; D is uncertain. CDR3 length: 13 amino acids. From germline, CDR1 is MGHRA and CDR2 YSYEKL. Trimming took 0 bases from V and 6 from J, leaving 8 bases between them. The CDR3, as DNA: TGCGCCAGCAGCCAAGATAGTCGCGCTGAAGCTTTCTTT. The encoded protein is CASSQDSRAEAFF.

V and J are TRBV7-3 and TRBJ1-1; the D is unclear. CDR1 and CDR2 from the germline V gene are SGHTA and FQGTGA. The CDR3 length is 14 residues. V was clipped by 5 bases and J by 1 base, with 11 bases between them. This chain's CDR3 is CASSPAGGNTEAFF. The CDR3 DNA reads as TGTGCCAGCAGCCCGGCCGGCGGGAACACTGAAGCTTTCTTT.

V is TRBV2 and J is TRBJ2-7, with 9 bases lining up with TRBD2. Unmatched junction bases numbered 6, after V lost 7 bases and J lost 5 bases. Germline loops: CDR1 SNHLY, CDR2 FYNNEI. The CDR3 spans 13 residues. The CDR3 nucleotides are TGTGCCAGCACCGCGGGGGGGATCCACGAGCAGTACTTC. Amino acids: CASTAGGIHEQYF.

This sequence joins TRBV7-2 and TRBJ2-5; TRBD2 aligns across 9 bases. Germline loops: CDR1 SGHTA, CDR2 FQGNSA. The length of the CDR3 is 15 residues. Trimming took 3 bases from V and 4 from J; bases not matched to a gene: 6. The CDR3 DNA sequence: TGTGCCAGCAGCTTTGGCGGGAGGGCCAGAGAGACCCAGTACTTC. Translated: CASSFGGRARETQYF.

The V gene is TRBV4-3, the J gene TRBJ2-1, with 8 bases that match TRBD2. Germline-derived CDR1 and CDR2 are LGHNA and YSLEER. The CDR3 is 20 amino acids. Losses at the gene ends were 0 bases for V and 0 bases for J; bases not matched to a gene: 13. The CDR3 region has the DNA TGCGCCAGCAGCCAAGATGCGGCGGTAGCGGGACGAAACTCCTACAATGAGCAGTTCTTC. Protein: CASSQDAAVAGRNSYNEQFF.

This chain connects TRBV7-8 to TRBJ2-7; 7 bases fit TRBD1. The CDR3 sequence is 16 residues long. Trimming at V came to 0 bases and at J to 3 bases, leaving 8 bases not matched to a gene. CDR1 is SGHVS and CDR2 is FQNEAQ in the germline V gene. The CDR3 sequence is CASSLAPTGQNYEQYF. The CDR3 DNA is TGTGCCAGCAGCTTAGCCCCAACGGGACAGAACTACGAGCAGTACTTC.

The genes are TRBV25-1 and TRBJ2-2, with a possible D match to TRBD1 (5 bases). V was trimmed by 1 base and J by 6 bases, leaving 9 bases between them. The germline V gene encodes CDR1 MGHDK and CDR2 SYGVNS. CDR3 length: 14 amino acids. The CDR3 bases are TGTGCCAGCAGTGAATTTGGCAGGGCCGGGGAGCTGTTTTTT. It codes for CASSEFGRAGELFF.

This clone is a singleton in its sample. The rearrangement uses TRBV27 and TRBJ2-7; 9 bases are shared with TRBD2. The CDR3 totals 15 residues. Losses at the gene ends were 6 bases for V and 7 bases for J; bases not matched to a gene: 13. Germline V gene lookup returns CDR1 MNHEY and CDR2 SMNVEV (reference sequence). The CDR3, as DNA: TGTGCCAGCAGCCTGTCCCCAGGACTAGCGAGGGAGCAGTACTTC. Translated: CASSLSPGLAREQYF.

This chain connects TRBV9 to TRBJ2-1; 9 nucleotides align to TRBD2. V trimming: 2 bases; J trimming: 0 bases; junction bases outside the gene matches: 6. The germline gives CDR1 SGDLS, CDR2 YYNGEE. The CDR3 covers 17 residues. CDR3 region: CASSVGSGGSSYNEQFF. The CDR3 nucleotides are TGTGCCAGCAGCGTCGGAAGCGGGGGGAGCTCCTACAATGAGCAGTTCTTC.

This clone has just a few counts. This CDR3 is CASSSYSNQPQHF. CDR3 DNA: TGCGCCAGCAGCTCGTATAGCAATCAGCCCCAGCATTTT. The genes are TRBV5-1 and TRBJ1-5; no clear D. CDR3 size: 13 residues. The ends were cut back, 3 bases at V and 0 bases at J, with 4 bases in the middle. Looked up from germline, CDR1 is SGHRS and CDR2 is YFSETQ.

The chain joins TRBV7-3 to TRBJ2-2; possible D gene TRBD1, 5 bases. The CDR3 is 15 residues long. Germline V gene lookup returns CDR1 SGHTA and CDR2 FQGTGA. Trimming removed 3 bases from V and 1 base from J, with 9 bases in between. The CDR3 DNA follows: TGTGCCAGCAGCTTGATGGGGCAGAACACCGGGGAGCTGTTTTTT. It codes for CASSLMGQNTGELFF.

This chain links TRBV7-2 with TRBJ2-3, with 9 bases lining up with TRBD2. This CDR3 is 11 amino acids long. Germline-derived CDR1 and CDR2 are SGHTA and FQGNSA. The V and J ends lost 6 bases and 10 bases, in that order; junction bases with no gene match: 2. The CDR3 nucleotides read TGTGCCAGCAGTCGGACTAGCGCGCAGTATTTT. This encodes CASSRTSAQYF.

The rearrangement joins TRBV6-6 to TRBJ1-3, with a weak D call TRBD1 (6 bases). V gave up 6 bases and J gave up 0 bases, with 12 bases separating them. The CDR3 loop spans 15 amino acids. Germline V CDR1 and CDR2: MNHNY, SVGAGI (reference sequence). The CDR3 is CASSSGQPSGNTIYF. DNA for the CDR3: TGTGCCAGCAGCTCTGGACAGCCCTCTGGAAACACCATATATTTT.

This clone was counted a few times. V and J are TRBV4-3 and TRBJ2-1; 7 nucleotides line up with TRBD2. V shed 0 bases and J 12 bases; nucleotides not matched to a gene: 11. In germline, CDR1 is LGHNA, CDR2 YSLEER. This CDR3 region has 15 residues. CDR3 DNA sequence: TGCGCCAGCAGCCAAGATCCTTCCGGGACTACGCTGCAGTTCTTC. It specifies CASSQDPSGTTLQFF.

This sequence joins TRBV28 and TRBJ2-3; 11 bases are a match to TRBD2. The junction had 14 bases not matched to a gene; V was cut back by 1 base and J by 5 bases. CDR1 is MDHEN and CDR2 is SYDVKM in the germline V gene. The CDR3 runs 19 residues. The CDR3 nucleotides read TGTGCCAGCAGTTTATCCAGACTAGCGGGAATTGGGAAGGGAGATACGCAGTATTTT. Protein sequence: CASSLSRLAGIGKGDTQYF.

The CDR3 sequence: CASSSGTSGRGDTQYF. CDR3 DNA sequence: TGTGCCAGCAGCTCCGGAACTAGCGGGAGGGGAGATACGCAGTATTTT. The rearrangement links TRBV5-8 to TRBJ2-3; 13 bases fit TRBD2. The length of the CDR3 is 16 residues. The V gene end was trimmed by 3 bases and the J gene end by 5 bases; junction bases not matched to a gene: 6. Germline CDR1 is SGHTS and CDR2 is YDEGEE.

The rearrangement links TRBV7-2 to TRBJ2-3; 7 nucleotides line up with TRBD2. This CDR3 comprises 19 residues. Trimming at V came to 0 bases and at J to 4 bases, leaving 16 bases not matched to a gene. Looked up from germline, CDR1 is SGHTA and CDR2 is FQGNSA. CDR3 sequence (DNA): TGTGCCAGCAGCTTAGCGCAGGGCAGGGTTGCGGGAGTTGCAGATACGCAGTATTTT. Its translation: CASSLAQGRVAGVADTQYF.